This entry lists 15 T cell receptor beta chains sequenced from one sample in a study of T cell clones after liver transplantation (dated by TCRdb to about 2019). Libraries were constructed by the immunoSEQ multiplex PCR assay. Sourced from immuneACCESS, this table was stored by TCRdb with only in-frame sequences that have V and J called. A share of the clones is absent; for the studies checked, an unresolved V gene accounts for under half, and the remainder has no known explanation. This sample holds around 110,000 clones; approximately 90% were observed only once. The ten top clones hold around 0.86% of the sample. Sequencing used CD4+ T cells from blood, obtained 12 months after liver transplant. The receptors come from a human patient who received a liver transplant. Some T cells may derive from the graft donor when a transplant has been performed.

The gene calls are TRBV4-3 and TRBJ2-2; weak D call: TRBD2 (5 bases). CDR1 is LGHNA and CDR2 is YSLEER in the germline V gene. V was cut by 2 bases and J by 4 bases, with 5 bases left in between. CDR3 length: 13 residues. CDR3 region: CASSQSGTGELFF. CDR3 sequence (DNA): TGCGCCAGCAGCCAAAGCGGCACCGGGGAGCTGTTTTTT.

The V gene is TRBV6-5, the J gene TRBJ1-1, with a weak D call TRBD1 (5 bases). The CDR3 sequence is 11 residues long. Germline V gene data show CDR1 as MNHEY and CDR2 as SVGAGI. The V end was cut by 6 bases, the J end by 8 bases, with 10 bases between. CDR3 in DNA: TGTGCCAGCAGGAACAACAGGGAAGCTTTCTTT. Amino acids: CASRNNREAFF.

The chain recombines TRBV2 with TRBJ2-3, with TRBD2 identical over 8 bases. The CDR3 has 14 amino acids. The germline V gene encodes CDR1 SNHLY and CDR2 FYNNEI. V shed 6 bases and J 1 base; nucleotides not matched to a gene: 3. The CDR3 bases are TGTGCCAGCAGACTAGCGGAACGCACAGATACGCAGTATTTT. It is translated as CASRLAERTDTQYF.

This clone was found many times. J is TRBJ2-5 and V is TRBV5-4, with D perhaps matching TRBD2 (6 bases). The CDR3 runs to 15 residues. CDR1 SGHNT and CDR2 YYREEE come from the germline V gene (reference sequence). Trimming pared 0 bases from V and 2 bases from J, leaving 11 bases between. This chain's CDR3 is CASSLVLSGQETQYF. In DNA form, the CDR3 reads TGTGCCAGCAGCTTGGTACTTAGCGGTCAAGAGACCCAGTACTTC.

This clone was found once. The chain combines TRBV18 with TRBJ1-1; D gene ambiguous. Trimming stripped 1 base from V and 7 bases from J, with 10 bases between. Germline V lookup: CDR1 KGHSH, CDR2 LQKENI. The CDR3 covers 13 residues. CDR3 residues: CASSPQSGSEAFF. CDR3 DNA: TGTGCCAGCTCACCACAGTCGGGGAGTGAAGCTTTCTTT.

The chain uses TRBV5-1 and TRBJ2-1, with 9 bases identical to TRBD2. CDR3 length equals 19 residues. Germline V gene sequence: CDR1 SGHRS, CDR2 YFSETQ. V lost 2 bases and J lost 0; bases outside the gene matches: 12. CDR3 loop: CASSLWGLAAPSSYNEQFF. As DNA, the CDR3 is TGCGCCAGCAGCTTATGGGGACTAGCCGCCCCAAGCTCCTACAATGAGCAGTTCTTC.

The chain has TRBV7-2 and TRBJ2-7, with 7 bases matching TRBD1. The V segment lost 5 bases and the J segment 3 bases; nucleotides outside the gene matches: 7. The CDR3 length is 14 residues. CDR1 and CDR2 (germline): SGHTA, FQGNSA. Written as DNA, the CDR3 is TGTGCCAGCAGCGGACAGGAAAACAGCTACGAGCAGTACTTC. Translated: CASSGQENSYEQYF.

This clone was seen only a few times. V usage is TRBV28 and J usage is TRBJ1-2; TRBD1 aligns across 9 bases. With V trimmed by 6 bases and J by 13 bases, 12 bases remained unmatched. Germline lookup yields CDR1 MDHEN and CDR2 SYDVKM. This CDR3 contains 13 residues. CDR3 bases: TGTGCCAGCAGAAGGACCGGGACAGGGCTTTGCACCTTC. Residues: CASRRTGTGLCTF.

The J gene is TRBJ1-1, the V gene TRBV5-4, with 7 nucleotides matching TRBD1. V dropped 5 bases and J dropped 11; count of bases not matched to a gene: 18. The CDR3 covers 15 residues. CDR1 and CDR2 from the germline V gene are SGHNT and YYREEE (reference sequence). The DNA of the CDR3 is TGTGCCAGCAGTCATCGCGGGACAGATATCGTAGGGGCTTTCTTT. It translates to CASSHRGTDIVGAFF.

This chain joins TRBV11-3 and TRBJ2-5; 7 bases fit TRBD2. V lost 2 bases to trimming and J lost 1 base; unmatched junction nucleotides: 7. Germline V lookup: CDR1 SGHNT, CDR2 YENEEA. CDR3 length equals 16 residues. CDR3 in amino acids: CASSLTVPGGQETQYF. In DNA form, the CDR3 reads TGTGCCAGCAGCTTAACTGTCCCGGGAGGCCAAGAGACCCAGTACTTC.

V usage is TRBV5-8 and J usage is TRBJ2-6; the D is unclear. The CDR3 consists of 16 residues. Germline V gene sequence: CDR1 SGHTS, CDR2 YDEGEE. V lost 5 bases and J 0 bases, leaving 12 bases between the germline ends. CDR3 protein: CASSYSHISGANVLTF. The CDR3 DNA is TGTGCCAGCAGTTACTCACACATCTCTGGGGCCAACGTCCTGACTTTC.

The rearrangement uses TRBV9 and TRBJ2-2; unclear D gene. Trimming cost V 0 bases and J 4 bases, with 10 bases left between them. CDR3 length equals 15 residues. The V gene's germline CDR1 is SGDLS and CDR2 YYNGEE. CDR3: CASSVDGVSTGELFF. DNA of the CDR3: TGTGCCAGCAGCGTAGATGGGGTCTCCACCGGGGAGCTGTTTTTT.

Worth noting for this clone: The junction does not match germline at one end; this may be a read error. The chain is built from TRBV27 and TRBJ2-7; D tentatively reads TRBD1 or TRBD2 (5 bases each). Germline lookup yields CDR1 MNHEY and CDR2 SMNVEV (reference sequence). The CDR3 is 12 residues long. In nucleotides, the CDR3 is TGTGCCAGCAGTTTCAGGGCAGGGAGCCTCACTTTC. Translating gives CASSFRAGSLTF.

This clone was found once. The gene calls are TRBV6-1 and TRBJ2-6; D is unresolved. The CDR3 length is 15 residues. Germline-derived CDR1 and CDR2 are MNHNS and SASEGT. Trimming removed 3 bases from V and 2 bases from J, with 8 bases in between. The CDR3 region has the DNA TGTGCCAGCAGTGACGACCCCCCTGGGGCCAACGTCCTGACTTTC. Protein sequence: CASSDDPPGANVLTF.

CDR3 nucleotides: TGCAGCGTTGAAGCACAAGGGGGAGGTCGGGCAGAGACCCAGTACTTC. It specifies CSVEAQGGGRAETQYF. The rearrangement links TRBV29-1 to TRBJ2-5, with D perhaps being TRBD1 or TRBD2 (6 bases each). Germline CDR1 is SQVTM and CDR2 is ANQGSEA. The V gene lost 1 base and the J gene lost 4 bases, with 19 bases spanning the gap. This CDR3 spans 16 amino acids. The full variable domain, rest sourced from reference TRBV29-1 and TRBJ2-5, is SAVISQKPSRDICQRGTSLTIQCQVDSQVTMMFWYRQQPGQSLTLIATANQGSEATYESGFVIDKFPISRPNLTFSTLTVSNMSPEDSSIYLCSVEAQGGGRAETQYFGPGTRLLVL.